Listed here is a single TCR beta chain. The antigen is unknown. Blood libraries mostly used around 500 ng genomic DNA, six replicates each. Method: immunoSEQ multiplex PCR; TCRdb's copy keeps in-frame clones and lacks some. The sample yields some 15,000 clones, roughly two thirds seen once. The data belong to a study of neoadjuvant anti-PD-1 for oral cavity cancer. Study-level background: Patients without progression got a fourth dose around day 43.

Germline V gene sequence: CDR1 SGHDN, CDR2 FVKESK. The CDR3 contains 14 residues. The V end was cut by 2 bases, the J end by 7 bases, with 9 bases between. Study-level results: TCR analyses covered only three patients per response group.

This material consisted of PBMCs, taken before nivolumab (anti-PD-1) treatment. The source of this sequence is a person aged 35 to 85 with oral cavity squamous cell carcinoma. The chain couples TRBV14 to TRBJ1-6; no clear D. CDR3 in amino acids: CASSQHFSNSPLHF. The CDR3 nucleotides are TGTGCCAGCAGCCAACATTTTTCAAATTCACCCCTCCACTTT.